The 16 T cell receptor beta chains below were found in one sample sequenced in a study of T cell repertoires in cytomegalovirus infection. No antigen has been assigned to these receptors. TCRdb passed the reads through MiXCR, listing each CDR3 protein once. The sample lists about a million distinct CDR3 sequences; about a third were seen once. The sample was cultured CD8+ T cells from PBMCs, taken from culture after CMV antigen stimulation. The receptors come from a human donor in good health (CMV status not recorded). Some clones in this sample may be carry-over from other donors' samples.

V and J are TRBV7-2 and TRBJ2-7, with D possibly being TRBD2 (5 bases). Trimming shortened V by 5 bases and J by 3 bases, and 14 bases separated the two germline ends. Per the germline V gene, CDR1 is SGHTA and CDR2 is FQGNSA. CDR3 length: 14 amino acids. The CDR3 region has the DNA TGTGCCAGCAGCCCACCGGGATCTCTCTACGAGCAGTACTTC. Its protein is CASSPPGSLYEQYF.

This clonotype was seen only a few times. This chain joins TRBV6-1 and TRBJ2-7, with D unresolved. This CDR3 comprises 15 residues. CDR1 MNHNS and CDR2 SASEGT come from the germline V gene. The V end lost 1 base, the J end lost 1 base, and 11 bases lay between the germline ends. CDR3 sequence reads: CASSEVPNGSYEQYF. For the CDR3, the DNA is TGTGCCAGCAGTGAAGTCCCCAACGGATCCTACGAGCAGTACTTC.

This clonotype was seen repeatedly, ten times or more. The gene calls are TRBV7-8 and TRBJ1-5, with no clear D. V was cut by 6 bases and J by 3 bases, with 15 bases left in between. The CDR3 is 15 residues long. Germline CDR1 is SGHVS and CDR2 is FQNEAQ. CDR3 nucleotide sequence: TGTGCCAGCAGTTTGATCGAACAGCCCAATCAGCCCCAGCATTTT. Translation gives CASSLIEQPNQPQHF.

The rearrangement joins TRBV28 to TRBJ2-5, with TRBD2 matching over 8 bases. The J segment lost 2 bases and the V segment lost 3 bases, leaving 8 bases of the junction unmatched. The CDR3 loop spans 16 amino acids. CDR1 and CDR2 (germline): MDHEN, SYDVKM. The CDR3 coding sequence is TGTGCCAGCAGTTTCTCCGGACTAGCTCCTCAAGAGACCCAGTACTTC. It translates to CASSFSGLAPQETQYF.

A few counts support this clonotype. This chain connects TRBV5-4 to TRBJ1-1; D gene unclear. V was pared by 1 base and J by 0 bases, with 13 bases between. The CDR3 is made up of 16 amino acids. Germline CDR1 reads SGHNT; CDR2 reads YYREEE (reference sequence). CDR3 loop: CASSLKRETMNTEAFF. The CDR3 DNA follows: TGTGCCAGCAGCTTGAAGAGGGAGACGATGAACACTGAAGCTTTCTTT. The whole variable domain, filled in from reference TRBV5-4 and TRBJ1-1, reads ETGVTQSPTHLIKTRGQQVTLRCSSQSGHNTVSWYQQALGQGPQFIFQYYREEENGRGNFPPRFSGLQFPNYSSELNVNALELDDSALYLCASSLKRETMNTEAFFGQGTRLTVV.

The chain uses TRBV14 and TRBJ2-1; 12 bases line up with TRBD2. Germline lookup yields CDR1 SGHDN and CDR2 FVKESK. There are 17 residues in the CDR3. V shed 4 bases, J shed 7 bases, and the junction held 11 bases outside the gene matches. CDR3 bases: TGTGCCAGCAGCCGAACTCTAGCGGGGGGGCCGGGTAATGAGCAGTTCTTC. This sequence encodes CASSRTLAGGPGNEQFF.

The rearrangement joins TRBV6-6 to TRBJ2-5, with 7 bases lining up with TRBD1. V shed 5 bases, J shed 4 bases, and the junction held 7 bases outside the gene matches. The CDR3 covers 14 residues. Per germline, CDR1 MNHNY and CDR2 SVGAGI (reference sequence). The CDR3 is CASSGGQLIETQYF. The CDR3 nucleotides are TGTGCCAGCAGTGGGGGACAGCTAATAGAGACCCAGTACTTC.

The V gene is TRBV4-1, the J gene TRBJ2-1, with D possibly TRBD2 on 5 matching bases. Germline-derived CDR1 and CDR2 are MGHRA and YSYEKL. This CDR3 contains 15 residues. V was shortened by 0 bases and J by 6 bases, with 12 bases between the two germline ends. The DNA of the CDR3 is TGCGCCAGCAGCCAAGATCGCTCTACTAGCAATGAGCAGTTCTTC. Translated, it gives CASSQDRSTSNEQFF.

Ten or more counts support this clonotype. DNA of the CDR3: TGTGCCAGCAGCTACGGAACGGCCGGGTCACCCCTCCACTTT. Residues: CASSYGTAGSPLHF. The rearrangement joins TRBV7-6 to TRBJ1-6, with no clear D. V lost 4 bases to trimming and J lost 10 bases, with 14 bases between them. Germline lookup yields CDR1 SGHVS and CDR2 FNYEAQ. This CDR3 spans 14 amino acids.

This clonotype occurred many times. The CDR3 sequence is CASSSRQGRNTGELFF. In nucleotides, the CDR3 is TGTGCCAGCAGCTCCAGACAGGGTAGGAACACCGGGGAGCTGTTTTTT. This chain connects TRBV7-9 to TRBJ2-2, with 7 bases that match TRBD1. This CDR3 comprises 16 residues. The V and J ends lost 4 bases and 1 base, in that order; junction bases with no gene match: 6. Germline CDR1 SEHNR, CDR2 FQNEAQ (reference sequence). The full variable domain, completed using reference TRBV7-9 and TRBJ2-2, is DTGVSQNPRHKITKRGQNVTFRCDPISEHNRLYWYRQTLGQGPEFLTYFQNEAQLEKSRLLSDRFSAERPKGSFSTLEIQRTEQGDSAMYLCASSSRQGRNTGELFFGEGSRLTVL.

In this sample, this clonotype turned up a few times. V gene TRBV19 combines with J gene TRBJ1-2; D perhaps matches TRBD1 (5 bases). Germline V gene data show CDR1 as LNHDA and CDR2 as SQIVND (reference sequence). The CDR3 contains 14 residues. Deletions cut 4 bases from V and 2 bases from J, with 11 bases between. CDR3 in DNA: TGTGCCAGTAGTACGAGGGACCCAAACTATGGCTACACCTTC. Its protein is CASSTRDPNYGYTF.

The rearrangement uses TRBV19 and TRBJ2-6, with a weak D call TRBD1 (6 bases). Germline V gene data show CDR1 as LNHDA and CDR2 as SQIVND (reference sequence). V was pared by 7 bases and J by 4 bases, with 20 bases between. The CDR3 sequence is 17 residues long. CDR3: CASTPDSPTRGANVLTF. The CDR3 coding sequence is TGTGCCAGTACCCCGGACAGTCCGACGAGGGGGGCCAACGTCCTGACTTTC.

This clonotype came up many times. The V and J genes are TRBV12-3 or TRBV12-4 and TRBJ1-1; tentatively, D is TRBD1 (6 bases). V lost 6 bases and J 0 bases, leaving 11 bases between the germline ends. The CDR3 length is 14 residues. The CDR3 loop is CASSVRGMNTEAFF. DNA for the CDR3: TGTGCCAGCAGCGTTAGGGGGATGAACACTGAAGCTTTCTTT.

The genes are TRBV12-3 or TRBV12-4 and TRBJ2-2; D uncertain. The V gene lost 7 bases and the J gene lost 5 bases, with 8 bases spanning the gap. The CDR3 contains 12 residues. CDR3 sequence reads: CASIFGTGELFF. The CDR3 nucleotides read TGTGCCAGCATTTTTGGAACCGGGGAGCTGTTTTTT.

The chain recombines TRBV20-1 with TRBJ2-5, with 8 bases that match TRBD2. The CDR3 contains 16 residues. Germline V gene lookup returns CDR1 DFQATT and CDR2 SNEGSKA (reference sequence). The V gene end was trimmed by 0 bases and the J gene end by 2 bases; junction bases not matched to a gene: 8. The DNA for the CDR3 is TGCAGTGCTAGAGACCCCGGGACTAGGTCACAAGAGACCCAGTACTTC. The encoded protein is CSARDPGTRSQETQYF.

The count of this clonotype is one. One base away lies a much larger clone, so this may be a sequencing read error. The chain combines TRBV4-1 with TRBJ1-6; D unclear. The CDR3 has 14 amino acids. Trimming pared 3 bases from V and 10 bases from J, leaving 13 bases between. Germline V gene data show CDR1 as MGHRA and CDR2 as YSYEKL. The CDR3 region is CASSQSTVRSPLHF. For the CDR3, the DNA is TGCGCCAGCAGCCAGTCGACGGTGAGGTCACCCCTCCACTTT.